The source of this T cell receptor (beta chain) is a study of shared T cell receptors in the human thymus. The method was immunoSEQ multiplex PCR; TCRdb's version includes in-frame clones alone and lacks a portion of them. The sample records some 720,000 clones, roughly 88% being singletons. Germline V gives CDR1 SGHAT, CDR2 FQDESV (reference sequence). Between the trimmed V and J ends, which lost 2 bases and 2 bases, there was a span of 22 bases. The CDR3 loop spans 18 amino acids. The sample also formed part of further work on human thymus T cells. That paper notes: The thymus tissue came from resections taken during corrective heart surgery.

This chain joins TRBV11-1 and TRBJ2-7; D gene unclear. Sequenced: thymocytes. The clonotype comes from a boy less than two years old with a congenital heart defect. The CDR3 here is CASSLSPESVAGPYEQYF. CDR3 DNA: TGTGCCAGCAGCTTATCTCCCGAGTCGGTTGCTGGGCCCTACGAGCAGTACTTC.